The rows below give T cell receptor beta chains drawn from one sample of a study of CD8+ T cells in alopecia areata. Some clones are missing from TCRdb's copy, which holds only in-frame ones; the method was immunoSEQ multiplex PCR. The repertoire consists of 110,000 to 150,000 clones, with about 60% occurring once and the leading ten covering around 6.6%. Sample: CD4+ T cells sorted from blood, taken at week 0. These receptors were taken from a human donor with alopecia areata. The CDR3 runs from the conserved cysteine through the conserved F or W. Each record gives: D gene, clone size, CDR3 length, J gene, V gene, CDR3 DNA, CDR3 protein. The D gene is left open where the match is weak. Size tells how often a clone was seen (once, few, many) or the class of an expanded clone, and some rows leave it out.

. | . | 15 | TRBJ2-3 | TRBV7-9 | TGTGCCAGCCACCAAGTAGCGACTAGCACAGATACGCAGTATTTT | CASHQVATSTDTQYF
. | once | 15 | TRBJ2-3 | TRBV7-9 | TGTGCCAGCAGCTTAGGAAGCGGCGGCACAGATACGCAGTATTTT | CASSLGSGGTDTQYF
TRBD1 | . | 15 | TRBJ2-5 | TRBV19 | TGTGCCAGTAGTATCTCGAGGACAGGCCAAGAGACCCAGTACTTC | CASSISRTGQETQYF
. | once | 13 | TRBJ2-5 | TRBV7-3 | TGTGCCAGCAGCTTACAGCGAGGGGAGACCCAGTACTTC | CASSLQRGETQYF
. | few | 14 | TRBJ2-5 | TRBV5-1 | TGCGCCAGCAGCTTGACGGGGTCGGGAGAGACCCAGTACTTC | CASSLTGSGETQYF
TRBD1 | few | 15 | TRBJ2-7 | TRBV2 | TGTGCCAGCAGGGAGGACAGGGGATTATCCTACGAGCAGTACTTC | CASREDRGLSYEQYF
. | . | 12 | TRBJ1-1 | TRBV29-1 | TGCAGCGTTGAGGAGCAGACAATTGAAGCTTTCTTT | CSVEEQTIEAFF
TRBD1 | . | 14 | TRBJ1-1 | TRBV6-5 | TGTGCCAGCAGTTACTCTGGACAGGGGGCTGAAGCTTTCTTT | CASSYSGQGAEAFF
. | . | 15 | TRBJ2-1 | TRBV29-1 | TGCAGCGTCGAGACAGGCGCCCGCTCCTACAATGAGCAGTTCTTC | CSVETGARSYNEQFF
. | . | 13 | TRBJ2-5 | TRBV30 | TGTGCCTGGGGGGCGGGTCTCGGAGAGACCCAGTACTTC | CAWGAGLGETQYF
TRBD2 | few | 15 | TRBJ2-1 | TRBV6-5 | TGTGCCAGCAGGCGCGGGGGTAGCGGGGACAATGAGCAGTTCTTC | CASRRGGSGDNEQFF
. | . | 12 | TRBJ2-1 | TRBV30 | TGTGCCTGGAGCCCGAGCTACAATGAGCAGTTCTTC | CAWSPSYNEQFF
. | . | 16 | TRBJ1-2 | TRBV4-3 | TGCGCCAGCAGCCCGCGGATAGTGCAGGGCGACAGGGGCTACACCTTC | CASSPRIVQGDRGYTF
. | . | 15 | TRBJ1-5 | TRBV30 | TGTGCCTGGAGTGTCCCCGGGACCATCAATCAGCCCCAGCATTTT | CAWSVPGTINQPQHF
. | . | 13 | TRBJ1-1 | TRBV5-1 | TGCGCCAGCAGCTTATCGGGACCCTTGGAGGCTTTCTTT | CASSLSGPLEAFF
. | . | 14 | TRBJ2-5 | TRBV7-9 | TGTGCCAGCAGCTTACCCCAGGGGAGAGAGACCCAGTACTTC | CASSLPQGRETQYF
TRBD1 | . | 15 | TRBJ2-3 | TRBV30 | TGTGCCTGGAGTGGAGGACAGGGGATTACAGATACGCAGTATTTT | CAWSGGQGITDTQYF
. | . | 14 | TRBJ2-2 | TRBV7-9 | TGTGCCAGCAGCGAAAGACAGAACACCGGGGAGCTGTTTTTT | CASSERQNTGELFF
. | . | 13 | TRBJ2-1 | TRBV4-3 | TGCGCCAGCAGCCAGTTGACTAGTGATGAGCAGTTCTTC | CASSQLTSDEQFF
. | . | 14 | TRBJ2-4 | TRBV30 | TGTGCCTGGAACGAGGGATCAGTTAAAAACATTCAGTACTTC | CAWNEGSVKNIQYF
. | . | 15 | TRBJ1-2 | TRBV30 | TGTGCCTGGAGTGTACGGGGTAGGGTGGGCTATGGCTACACCTTC | CAWSVRGRVGYGYTF
. | . | 13 | TRBJ1-1 | TRBV5-5 | TGTGCCAGCAGCGTCACAGCCTCCGCTGAAGCTTTCTTT | CASSVTASAEAFF
. | . | 14 | TRBJ1-3 | TRBV29-1 | TGCAGCGTTGAGGGGGTTCCCTCTGGAAACACCATATATTTT | CSVEGVPSGNTIYF
. | . | 11 | TRBJ2-7 | TRBV29-1 | TGCAGCGTTCATGAAGGCTACGAGCAGTACTTC | CSVHEGYEQYF
. | . | 14 | TRBJ1-2 | TRBV5-6 | TGTGCCAGCACCTCTAAGGGAAACCTCTATGGCTACACCTTC | CASTSKGNLYGYTF
. | . | 12 | TRBJ1-2 | TRBV5-4 | TGTGCCAGCAGAGGGATGCAGGCTAGCTACACCTTC | CASRGMQASYTF
. | . | 14 | TRBJ2-3 | TRBV29-1 | TGCAGCGTTGCCCCAGGGCGGCCTACAGATACGCAGTATTTT | CSVAPGRPTDTQYF
. | . | 12 | TRBJ1-1 | TRBV30 | TGTGCCTGGAGTTGGGTGAACACTGAAGCTTTCTTT | CAWSWVNTEAFF
TRBD1 | few | 14 | TRBJ1-5 | TRBV6-5 | TGTGCCAGCTGGACAGGGCGAAGCAATCAGCCCCAGCATTTT | CASWTGRSNQPQHF
. | once | 13 | TRBJ1-5 | TRBV6-5 | TGTGCCAGCGGAATAACAGGGCATCAGCCCCAGCATTTT | CASGITGHQPQHF
TRBD1 | . | 14 | TRBJ2-1 | TRBV29-1 | TGCAGCGTTACCGGGACAGGGGGATTCAATGAGCAGTTCTTC | CSVTGTGGFNEQFF
. | . | 13 | TRBJ2-5 | TRBV25-1 | TGTGCCAGCAGTGATCCTCGTCACGAGACCCAGTACTTC | CASSDPRHETQYF
. | few | 14 | TRBJ1-1 | TRBV5-1 | TGCGCCAGCAGCTTGGACGGGACGGGGGGGGAAGCTTTCTTT | CASSLDGTGGEAFF
TRBD2 | few | 15 | TRBJ2-7 | TRBV11-2 | TGTGCCAGCAGCCCGCGGGACTACCCCACCTACGAGCAGTACTTC | CASSPRDYPTYEQYF
. | few | 13 | TRBJ2-7 | TRBV5-4 | TGTGCCAGCAGCCTCGGACCGGACTACGAGCAGTACTTC | CASSLGPDYEQYF
TRBD1 | . | 13 | TRBJ2-5 | TRBV5-6 | TGTGCCAGCAGCTCACAGGGGATGGAGACCCAGTACTTC | CASSSQGMETQYF
. | . | 16 | TRBJ2-1 | TRBV5-6 | TGTGCCAGCAGCTTGATGGGGAAAAGCTCCTACAATGAGCAGTTCTTC | CASSLMGKSSYNEQFF
. | . | 15 | TRBJ2-2 | TRBV27 | TGTGCCAGCAGTCCCCAGAGGGGGGCCACCGGGGAGCTGTTTTTT | CASSPQRGATGELFF
. | few | 13 | TRBJ1-2 | TRBV30 | TGTGCCTGGAGTGTACGACCATCAGGTGGCTACACCTTC | CAWSVRPSGGYTF
TRBD1 | many | 15 | TRBJ1-2 | TRBV19 | TGTGCCAGTACCATCCTGGGGACAGGTGGCTATGGCTACACCTTC | CASTILGTGGYGYTF
. | . | 13 | TRBJ1-1 | TRBV6-6 | TGTGCCAGCAGTTATGGGAACGATCTGGGGGCTTTCTTT | CASSYGNDLGAFF
. | . | 14 | TRBJ1-2 | TRBV5-6 | TGTGCCAGCAGCAGTCGTCCGACAGCATATGGCTACACCTTC | CASSSRPTAYGYTF
. | . | 13 | TRBJ1-1 | TRBV7-9 | TGTGCCAGCAGCTTAGAGGCGAACACTGAAGCTTTCTTT | CASSLEANTEAFF